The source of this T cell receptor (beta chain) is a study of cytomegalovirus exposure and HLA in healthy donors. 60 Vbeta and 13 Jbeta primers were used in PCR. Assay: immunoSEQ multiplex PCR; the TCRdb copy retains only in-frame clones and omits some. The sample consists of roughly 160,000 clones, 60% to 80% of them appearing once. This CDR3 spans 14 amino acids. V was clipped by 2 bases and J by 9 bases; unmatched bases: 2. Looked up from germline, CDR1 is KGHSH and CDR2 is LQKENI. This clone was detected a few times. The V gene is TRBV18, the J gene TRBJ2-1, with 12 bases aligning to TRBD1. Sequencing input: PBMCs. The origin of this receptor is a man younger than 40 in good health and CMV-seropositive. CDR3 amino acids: CASSPGTGGTEQFF. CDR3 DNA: TGTGCCAGCTCACCAGGGACAGGGGGCACTGAGCAGTTCTTC.